The next 13 T cell receptor beta chains were all read from a single sample in a study of blood T cell repertoires in COVID-19. The assay was immunoSEQ multiplex PCR, and TCRdb's table has in-frame clones only and misses some. This sample has 200,000 to 300,000 clones; roughly 86% occur once, and the top ten carry about 2.6%. Sequenced: PBMCs or T cells enriched from blood (not recorded which). The receptors here all came from a woman younger than 35 who had recovered from COVID-19.

This clone came up many times. The same CDR3 also results from other DNA sequences found in this sample. The chain joins TRBV28 to TRBJ2-3; unclear D gene. Deletions cut 6 bases from V and 3 bases from J, with 10 bases between. The CDR3 consists of 13 residues. In germline, CDR1 is MDHEN, CDR2 SYDVKM. Here the CDR3 DNA reads TGTGCCAGCAGCCGAACATCAACAGATACGCAGTATTTT. Translation: CASSRTSTDTQYF. The complete variable domain, with remaining parts taken from reference TRBV28 and TRBJ2-3, reads DVKVTQSSRYLVKRTGEKVFLECVQDMDHENMFWYRQDPGLGLRLIYFSYDVKMKEKGDIPEGYSVSREKKERFSLILESASTNQTSMYLCASSRTSTDTQYFGPGTRLTVL.

CDR3 protein: CASSSRGDTQYF. CDR3 bases: TGTGCCAGCTCGTCTAGAGGAGATACGCAGTATTTT. J is TRBJ2-3 and V is TRBV18; D call uncertain. The CDR3 length is 12 residues. The germline gives CDR1 KGHSH, CDR2 LQKENI. V lost 6 bases, J lost 5 bases, and 9 bases lay in between.

This clone was detected only a few times. The CDR3 protein is CAWREEYTGELFF. DNA of the CDR3: TGTGCCTGGAGAGAAGAGTACACCGGGGAGCTGTTTTTT. J is TRBJ2-2 and V is TRBV30, with unresolved D. This CDR3 spans 13 amino acids. Germline CDR1 and CDR2: GTSNPN and SVGIG (reference sequence). V lost 3 bases to trimming and J lost 3 bases, with 8 bases between them.

The chain couples TRBV4-1 to TRBJ1-4; no clear D gene. Between the trimmed V and J ends, which lost 0 bases and 4 bases, there was a span of 15 bases. CDR1 is MGHRA and CDR2 is YSYEKL in the germline V gene. The CDR3 length is 17 residues. The CDR3 DNA reads TGCGCCAGCAGCCAAGAACCTTGGGTTGGGAGTAATGAAAAACTGTTTTTT. Translation gives CASSQEPWVGSNEKLFF.

The V gene is TRBV3-1 (or the pseudogene TRBV3-2), the J gene TRBJ2-1; TRBD2 agrees at 11 bases. Germline CDR1 is LGHDT and CDR2 is YNNKEL (reference sequence). This CDR3 is 17 amino acids long. Trimming at V came to 3 bases and at J to 0 bases, leaving 4 bases not matched to a gene. In DNA, the CDR3 is TGTGCCAGCAGCCACGGGACTAGCGGAAGCTCCTACAATGAGCAGTTCTTC. This codes for CASSHGTSGSSYNEQFF.

The chain joins TRBV5-6 to TRBJ1-3; D gene uncertain. There are 15 residues in the CDR3. CDR1 is SGHDT and CDR2 is YYEEEE in the germline V gene. Deletions cut 6 bases from V and 0 bases from J, with 13 bases between. The CDR3 region has the DNA TGTGCCAGCACCCGGACCGGGGACTCTGGAAACACCATATATTTT. Encoded protein: CASTRTGDSGNTIYF.

The chain employs TRBV11-3 and TRBJ2-5; 8 nucleotides align to TRBD2. V lost 5 bases and J lost 5; bases outside the gene matches: 13. This CDR3 has 16 amino acids. Germline V gene data show CDR1 as SGHNT and CDR2 as YENEEA. CDR3 sequence (DNA): TGTGCCAGCAGCCCCCGGGTAGCGGGGTCGGGGGAGACCCAGTACTTC. This gives the protein CASSPRVAGSGETQYF.

V usage is TRBV7-9 and J usage is TRBJ1-1; possible D gene TRBD1, 6 bases. Trimming cost V 1 base and J 4 bases, with 13 bases left between them. Germline V gives CDR1 SEHNR, CDR2 FQNEAQ (reference sequence). There are 15 residues in the CDR3. CDR3 DNA sequence: TGTGCCAGCAGCTTAGGCATTCAGGGGCGCACTGAAGCTTTCTTT. Its translation is CASSLGIQGRTEAFF.

The table lists this clone with a count of one. V is TRBV5-6 and J is TRBJ2-7; no clear D. V shed 3 bases and J shed 4 bases, with 17 bases lying between them. The CDR3 runs 15 residues. CDR1 and CDR2 (germline): SGHDT, YYEEEE. CDR3 DNA sequence: TGTGCCAGCAGCTACGACGCGGCAGAAGTATACGAGCAGTACTTC. The encoded protein is CASSYDAAEVYEQYF.

V gene TRBV4-1 combines with J gene TRBJ1-4; D is ambiguous. CDR3 size: 16 residues. The V gene's germline CDR1 is MGHRA and CDR2 YSYEKL. V was pared by 0 bases and J by 7 bases, with 15 bases between. This CDR3 is CASSQDQREFGEKLFF. CDR3 DNA: TGCGCCAGCAGCCAAGATCAACGGGAGTTTGGTGAAAAACTGTTTTTT.

The chain uses TRBV30 and TRBJ1-6; 7 bases fit TRBD1. The CDR3 has 16 residues. V trimming: 0 bases; J trimming: 9 bases; junction bases outside the gene matches: 11. Per the germline V gene, CDR1 is GTSNPN and CDR2 is SVGIG (reference sequence). The CDR3 DNA is TGTGCCTGGAGTGTACTCCCCGCGCAGGGGGGTTCACCCCTCCACTTT. Translating gives CAWSVLPAQGGSPLHF.

The rearrangement uses TRBV9 and TRBJ2-3; a possible D gene is TRBD2 (6 bases). V gave up 4 bases and J gave up 4 bases, with 19 bases separating them. The germline gives CDR1 SGDLS, CDR2 YYNGEE. This CDR3 spans 16 amino acids. CDR3 DNA: TGTGCCAGCAGCCCCATTGGGGGGTATGGGGCAGATACGCAGTATTTT. It encodes CASSPIGGYGADTQYF.

The chain uses TRBV7-8 and TRBJ1-5, with 9 bases matching TRBD1. This CDR3 comprises 16 residues. CDR1 SGHVS and CDR2 FQNEAQ come from the germline V gene. Trimming took 0 bases from V and 4 from J; bases not matched to a gene: 4. The CDR3 loop is CASSLATGTGNQPQHF. Written as DNA, the CDR3 is TGTGCCAGCAGCTTAGCGACAGGGACAGGGAATCAGCCCCAGCATTTT. Drawing the rest from reference TRBV7-8 and TRBJ1-5, the complete variable domain is GAGVSQSPRYKVAKRGQDVALRCDPISGHVSLFWYQQALGQGPEFLTYFQNEAQLDKSGLPSDRFFAERPEGSVSTLKIQRTQQEDSAVYLCASSLATGTGNQPQHFGDGTRLSIL.